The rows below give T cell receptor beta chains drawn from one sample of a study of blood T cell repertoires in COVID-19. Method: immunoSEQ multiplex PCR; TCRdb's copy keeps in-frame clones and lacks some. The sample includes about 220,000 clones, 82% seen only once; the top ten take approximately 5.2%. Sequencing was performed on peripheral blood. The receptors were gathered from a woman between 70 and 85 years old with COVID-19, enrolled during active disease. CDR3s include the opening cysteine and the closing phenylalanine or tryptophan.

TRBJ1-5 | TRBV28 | CASGGAGPNQPQHF
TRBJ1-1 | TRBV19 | CASSITRVAFF
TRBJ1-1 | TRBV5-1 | CASSLLTQPPEAFF
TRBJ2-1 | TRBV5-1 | CASSLGTSGTNNEQFF
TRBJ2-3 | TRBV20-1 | CSASRRDAGGPLADTQYF
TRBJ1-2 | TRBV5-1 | CASSPSGDSYGYTF
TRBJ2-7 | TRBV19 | CASSSPGQTYEQYF
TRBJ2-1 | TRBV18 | CASATINGQGYEQFF
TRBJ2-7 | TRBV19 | CASRLIAGDLSYEQYF
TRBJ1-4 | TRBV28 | CASSLQGVANEKLFF
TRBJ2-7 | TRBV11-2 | CASSLDNRAWYEQYF
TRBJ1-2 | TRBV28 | CATRGTGVAYGYTF
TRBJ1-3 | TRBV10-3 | CATRSSSSGNTIYF
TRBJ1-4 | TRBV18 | CASSPGAQMGEKLFF
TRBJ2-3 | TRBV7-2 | CASSLMGGAGGKDTQYF
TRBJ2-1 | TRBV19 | CASREGGTYNEQFF
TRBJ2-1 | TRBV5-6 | CASSLVVEQFF
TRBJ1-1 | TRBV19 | CASSKTGGPAQGAFF
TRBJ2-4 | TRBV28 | CASSPGQGGKNIQYF
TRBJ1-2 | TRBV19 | CASTLTGDYGYTF
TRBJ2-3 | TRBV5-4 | CASSLMGTAGGDHF
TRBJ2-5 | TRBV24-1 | CATSDLSQGRETQYF
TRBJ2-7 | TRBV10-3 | CAISEPGGTRAYEQYF
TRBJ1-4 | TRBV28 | CASSPLRGKVTNEKLFF
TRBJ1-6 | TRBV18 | CASSPDRGTTPLHF
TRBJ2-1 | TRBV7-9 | CASSSGLAGNNEQFF
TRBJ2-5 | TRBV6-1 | CASSKVSASGSETQYF
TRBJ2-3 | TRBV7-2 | CASSFLLREIGDTQYF
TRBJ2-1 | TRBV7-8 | CASSFVAANEQFF
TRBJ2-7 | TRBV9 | CASSVVSGSLYEQYF
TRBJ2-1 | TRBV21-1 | CASSKPSGRNYNEQFF
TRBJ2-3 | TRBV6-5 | CAILDTGSTDTQYF
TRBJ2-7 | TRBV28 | CASSFQDKSSYEQYF
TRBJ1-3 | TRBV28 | CASSTDRENTIYF
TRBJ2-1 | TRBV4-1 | CASSQGLEAYNEQFF
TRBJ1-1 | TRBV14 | CASSLRLGEGTEAFF
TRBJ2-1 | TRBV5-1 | CASSLGATEQFF
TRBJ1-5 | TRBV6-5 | CASSLQGVSQPQHF
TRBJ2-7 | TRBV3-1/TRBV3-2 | CASSQVGAYEQYF
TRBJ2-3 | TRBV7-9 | CASSLVVPDTQYF
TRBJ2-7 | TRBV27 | CASSLSSGRSYEQYF
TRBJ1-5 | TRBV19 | CASSPLGGLGREPQHF
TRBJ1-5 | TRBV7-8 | CASSLERFSRGDNQPQHF
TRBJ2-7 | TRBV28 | CASSPPGLNYEQYF
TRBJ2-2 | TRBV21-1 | CATPTSQDAGELFF